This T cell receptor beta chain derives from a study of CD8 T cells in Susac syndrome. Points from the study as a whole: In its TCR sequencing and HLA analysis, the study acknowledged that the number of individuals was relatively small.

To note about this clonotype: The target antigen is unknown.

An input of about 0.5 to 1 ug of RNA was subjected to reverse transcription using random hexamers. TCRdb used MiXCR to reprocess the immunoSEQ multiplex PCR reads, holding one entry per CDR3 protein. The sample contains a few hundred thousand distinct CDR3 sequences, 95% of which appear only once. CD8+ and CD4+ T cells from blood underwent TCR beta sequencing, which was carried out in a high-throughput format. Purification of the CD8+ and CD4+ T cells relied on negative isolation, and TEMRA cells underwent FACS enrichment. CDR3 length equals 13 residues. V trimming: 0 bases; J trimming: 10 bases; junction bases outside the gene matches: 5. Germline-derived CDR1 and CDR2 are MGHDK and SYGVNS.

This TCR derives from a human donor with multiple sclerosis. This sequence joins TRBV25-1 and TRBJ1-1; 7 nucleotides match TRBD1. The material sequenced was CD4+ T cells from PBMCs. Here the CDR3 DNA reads TGTGCCAGCAGTGAATATGAGGGGGCGCGAGCTTTCTTT. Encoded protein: CASSEYEGARAFF.